These 7 T cell receptor beta chains came from one sample sequenced in a study of blood T cell repertoires in COVID-19. The method was immunoSEQ multiplex PCR; TCRdb's version includes in-frame clones alone and lacks a portion of them. The sample yields just over 300,000 clones, 80% to 90% seen once. Sample: PBMCs or T cells enriched from blood (not recorded which). The receptors shown here come from a young man who had recovered from COVID-19.

This rearrangement joins TRBV15 to TRBJ2-2; 7 bases match TRBD1. With 6 bases clipped from V and 5 bases from J, the junction kept 9 bases outside the gene matches. The CDR3 is made up of 15 amino acids. Germline assignment: CDR1 LNHNV and CDR2 YYDKDF (reference sequence). The CDR3 region has the DNA TGTGCCACCAGTCCCAGGGGGAAGGGGACCGGGGAGCTGTTTTTT. It specifies CATSPRGKGTGELFF.

This chain links TRBV4-1 with TRBJ2-2; D is possibly TRBD1 (6 bases). Trimming shortened V by 4 bases and J by 6 bases, and 12 bases separated the two germline ends. Germline V lookup: CDR1 MGHRA, CDR2 YSYEKL. The CDR3 totals 14 residues. The CDR3 DNA reads as TGCGCCAGCAGCCCCGACAGGAGCCCCGGGGAGCTGTTTTTT. Translating it yields CASSPDRSPGELFF.

The chain combines TRBV5-6 with TRBJ1-4; D may be TRBD1 (6 bases). V lost 5 bases to trimming and J lost 3 bases, with 14 bases between them. This CDR3 contains 15 residues. CDR1 SGHDT and CDR2 YYEEEE come from the germline V gene. The CDR3 sequence is CASSFNRESNEKLFF. The DNA for the CDR3 is TGTGCCAGCAGTTTTAACAGGGAATCTAATGAAAAACTGTTTTTT.

This chain links TRBV4-1 with TRBJ2-2; D is perhaps TRBD1 (5 bases). The CDR3 runs 15 residues. V lost 3 bases and J 0 bases, leaving 8 bases between the germline ends. CDR1 is MGHRA, CDR2 YSYEKL, per germline. The CDR3: CASSQRTPNTGELFF. The CDR3 DNA is TGCGCCAGCAGCCAGAGGACACCGAACACCGGGGAGCTGTTTTTT.

This chain joins TRBV24-1 and TRBJ2-7, with 7 nucleotides matching TRBD1. V dropped 2 bases and J dropped 1; count of bases not matched to a gene: 7. The CDR3 length is 16 residues. Germline V gene lookup returns CDR1 KGHDR and CDR2 SFDVKD. The CDR3 here is CATSDYGAGGSYEQYF. Here the CDR3 DNA reads TGTGCCACCAGTGATTATGGGGCAGGGGGATCCTACGAGCAGTACTTC.

This chain joins TRBV10-2 and TRBJ1-1, with a possible D match to TRBD1 (6 bases). CDR1 and CDR2 from the germline V gene are WSHSY and SAAADI. CDR3 length equals 15 residues. Trimming cost V 6 bases and J 0 bases, with 14 bases left between them. CDR3 residues: CASRMTGIMNTEAFF. The DNA of the CDR3 is TGCGCCAGCAGGATGACAGGAATTATGAACACTGAAGCTTTCTTT.

V gene TRBV27 combines with J gene TRBJ1-6; no reliable D call. Trimming pared 6 bases from V and 0 bases from J, leaving 9 bases between. This CDR3 region has 15 residues. Germline assignment: CDR1 MNHEY and CDR2 SMNVEV (reference sequence). DNA for the CDR3: TGTGCCAGCAGATTAACTAGCTCCTATAATTCACCCCTCCACTTT. This codes for CASRLTSSYNSPLHF.